This TCR beta chain was documented in a study of CD8 T cells in ankylosing spondylitis. TCRdb recomputed calls from the 5' RACE reads with MiXCR, one row per CDR3 protein. Here the sample spans almost 250,000 distinct CDR3 sequences, 32% being singletons. Germline V CDR1 and CDR2: DFQATT, SNEGSKA (reference sequence). The CDR3 has 14 amino acids. V was clipped by 1 base and J by 3 bases, with 13 bases between them. This clonotype came up a few times. The sample taken for sequencing was blood, either unsorted or a sorted T cell fraction (not recorded which). The receptor was derived from a male donor with ankylosing spondylitis or in good health (not recorded which). The V gene is TRBV20-1, the J gene TRBJ2-7; D is perhaps TRBD2 (5 bases). The CDR3 DNA reads as TGCAGTGCTAGAGGCCGGGGAGCAGTCTACGAGCAGTACTTC. The encoded protein is CSARGRGAVYEQYF.